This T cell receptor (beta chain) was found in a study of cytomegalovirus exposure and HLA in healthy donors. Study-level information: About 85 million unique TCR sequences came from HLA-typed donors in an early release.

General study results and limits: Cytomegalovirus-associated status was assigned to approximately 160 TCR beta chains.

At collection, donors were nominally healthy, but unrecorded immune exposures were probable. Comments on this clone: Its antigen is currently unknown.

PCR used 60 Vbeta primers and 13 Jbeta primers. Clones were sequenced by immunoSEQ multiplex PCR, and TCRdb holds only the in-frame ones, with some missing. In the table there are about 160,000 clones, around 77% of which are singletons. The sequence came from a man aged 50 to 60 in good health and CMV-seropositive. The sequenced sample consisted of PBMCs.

In nucleotides, the CDR3 is TGCGCCAGCAGCTTACGGGGGGGTAGCACAGATACGCAGTATTTT. Its protein product is CASSLRGGSTDTQYF. V is TRBV5-1 and J is TRBJ2-3; the match to TRBD2 covers 8 bases. CDR1 SGHRS and CDR2 YFSETQ come from the germline V gene. The CDR3 length is 15 residues. V shed 2 bases and J 0 bases; nucleotides not matched to a gene: 2.